The next 26 T cell receptor beta chains were all read from a single sample in a study of graft-versus-host responses after intestinal transplantation. For these TCRs, the target antigens are not known. TCRdb's table, derived via immunoSEQ multiplex PCR, lists solely in-frame clones and lacks some. Of 50,000 or so clones in the sample, 80% to 95% are singletons; the top ten hold about 2.6%. Sequenced material: unstimulated CD4+ T cells sorted from spleen or lymph node cells, taken before transplant. The source of these receptors is a human donor who was the organ donor for an intestinal transplant.

The chain is built from TRBV18 and TRBJ2-2, with D uncertain. CDR1 and CDR2 (germline): KGHSH, LQKENI. Trimming took off 0 bases at V and 8 bases at J, with 1 base between the two ends. The CDR3 has 11 amino acids. The CDR3 sequence: CASSPPGELFF. The CDR3 DNA follows: TGTGCCAGCTCACCACCGGGGGAGCTGTTTTTT.

The gene calls are TRBV5-1 and TRBJ2-2; the match to TRBD1 covers 8 bases. Per the germline V gene, CDR1 is SGHRS and CDR2 is YFSETQ. Trimming cost V 3 bases and J 6 bases; bases outside gene matches: 16. The CDR3 sequence is 18 residues long. The CDR3 DNA sequence: TGCGCCAGCAGCTCAAGGACCCCCAGGGGGCGAATCTCCGGGGAGCTGTTTTTT. It specifies CASSSRTPRGRISGELFF.

The chain is built from TRBV6-6 and TRBJ2-7, with TRBD2 matching over 7 bases. The junction had 2 bases not matched to a gene; V was cut back by 2 bases and J by 1 base. The CDR3 consists of 14 residues. Germline V gene data show CDR1 as MNHNY and CDR2 as SVGAGI (reference sequence). The chain's CDR3 is CASSYRRESYEQYF. CDR3 nucleotides: TGTGCCAGCAGTTACCGGCGGGAGTCCTACGAGCAGTACTTC.

The rearrangement joins TRBV19 to TRBJ2-7; D is possibly TRBD2 (5 bases). Looked up from germline, CDR1 is LNHDA and CDR2 is SQIVND (reference sequence). This CDR3 has 15 residues. V was pared by 1 base and J by 0 bases, with 10 bases between. The CDR3 nucleotides read TGTGCCAGTAGTATAGTTGCGAGCGGCTCCTACGAGCAGTACTTC. Its protein is CASSIVASGSYEQYF.

The rearrangement joins TRBV6-1 to TRBJ1-5, with D uncertain. The germline V and J ends were trimmed by 5 bases and 10 bases, with 12 bases remaining between them. The CDR3 is 12 residues long. The V gene's germline CDR1 is MNHNS and CDR2 SASEGT. DNA for the CDR3: TGTGCCAGCAGTATGCGGCAATCTCCCCAGCATTTT. It translates to CASSMRQSPQHF.

The chain is built from TRBV28 and TRBJ2-2; 15 bases line up with TRBD2. Per the germline V gene, CDR1 is MDHEN and CDR2 is SYDVKM. The CDR3 covers 18 residues. V was clipped by 5 bases and J by 4 bases; unmatched bases: 8. This chain's CDR3 is CASSPPGLAGGVTGELFF. In DNA, the CDR3 is TGTGCCAGCAGTCCCCCGGGACTAGCGGGAGGCGTCACCGGGGAGCTGTTTTTT.

The chain joins TRBV10-3 to TRBJ2-7; 13 bases are shared with TRBD2. Germline CDR1 and CDR2: ENHRY and SYGVKD. The CDR3 runs to 20 residues. V trimming: 0 bases; J trimming: 5 bases; junction bases outside the gene matches: 16. For the CDR3, the DNA is TGTGCCATCAGTGAGTCCCCCCCCGGGACTAGCGGGATCGGAAGGCACGAGCAGTACTTC. Translation gives CAISESPPGTSGIGRHEQYF.

This clone was seen once. V and J are TRBV5-1 and TRBJ2-3; 11 positions match TRBD2. The germline V gene has CDR1 SGHRS and CDR2 YFSETQ. V shed 4 bases, J shed 6 bases, and the junction held 7 bases outside the gene matches. The CDR3 covers 15 residues. DNA of the CDR3: TGCGCCAGCAGCATAGCGGGAGGGCCGGGGGATACGCAGTATTTT. Translating it yields CASSIAGGPGDTQYF.

The genes are TRBV7-2 and TRBJ1-2, with D maybe TRBD1 (5 bases). V gave up 1 base and J gave up 8 bases, with 14 bases separating them. This CDR3 contains 14 residues. Germline CDR1 reads SGHTA; CDR2 reads FQGNSA. The CDR3 region is CASSLGARVGGYTF. The CDR3 DNA is TGTGCCAGCAGCTTAGGGGCCAGGGTCGGCGGCTACACCTTC.

The chain uses TRBV11-3 and TRBJ1-3; a weak D match, TRBD1 (5 bases). Per germline, CDR1 SGHNT and CDR2 YENEEA. The length of the CDR3 is 16 residues. Between the trimmed V and J ends, which lost 7 bases and 4 bases, there was a span of 20 bases. This chain's CDR3 is CASNSIAGVGGNTIYF. CDR3 DNA sequence: TGTGCCAGCAACTCTATTGCGGGGGTAGGAGGAAACACCATATATTTT.

The V and J genes are TRBV27 and TRBJ2-5, with 9 bases fitting TRBD2. CDR3 length: 14 residues. The trim removed 7 bases at V and 2 bases at J, leaving 5 bases unmatched. Germline-derived CDR1 and CDR2 are MNHEY and SMNVEV (reference sequence). CDR3 bases: TGTGCCAGCAAGCCCCTAGCGGGACAAGAGACCCAGTACTTC. It is translated as CASKPLAGQETQYF.

The J gene is TRBJ2-7, the V gene TRBV7-3; TRBD2 matches at 9 bases. The germline gives CDR1 SGHTA, CDR2 FQGTGA. V dropped 1 base and J dropped 11; count of bases not matched to a gene: 18. The CDR3 consists of 17 residues. CDR3 DNA sequence: TGTGCCAGCAGCTTAAGGGGCGGGGTAGCGGGAGCCCTGGGGGAGTACTTC. Translating gives CASSLRGGVAGALGEYF.

The chain uses TRBV7-2 and TRBJ2-1, with 7 bases identical to TRBD2. The CDR3 sequence is 15 residues long. V shed 2 bases, J shed 4 bases, and the junction held 5 bases outside the gene matches. Germline-derived CDR1 and CDR2 are SGHTA and FQGNSA. The CDR3 DNA follows: TGTGCCAGCAGCTTACGGCTAGCGGCTTACAATGAGCAGTTCTTC. Translating it yields CASSLRLAAYNEQFF.

In its sample, this clone was seen once. This chain uses TRBV30 with TRBJ2-5; the D gene is possibly TRBD1 (6 bases). The CDR3 is 14 amino acids. V gave up 0 bases and J gave up 2 bases, with 10 bases separating them. Germline lookup yields CDR1 GTSNPN and CDR2 SVGIG (reference sequence). The CDR3 nucleotides are TGTGCCTGGAGTGTACGGACAGTTCAAGAGACCCAGTACTTC. This encodes CAWSVRTVQETQYF.

The rearrangement links TRBV5-1 to TRBJ2-2; 10 bases fit TRBD1. V gave up 0 bases and J gave up 6 bases; unmatched junction bases: 2. Germline assignment: CDR1 SGHRS and CDR2 YFSETQ. CDR3 length: 15 amino acids. The CDR3 bases are TGCGCCAGCAGCTTGGCGGGACAGGGGTCCGGGGAGCTGTTTTTT. Protein product: CASSLAGQGSGELFF.

The genes are TRBV7-3 and TRBJ2-3; a weak D match, TRBD1 (6 bases). Trimming pared 6 bases from V and 2 bases from J, leaving 15 bases between. This CDR3 region has 15 residues. CDR1 and CDR2 from the germline V gene are SGHTA and FQGTGA. The CDR3 DNA sequence: TGTGCCAGCAGTCCGGGACAAATTCACACAGATACGCAGTATTTT. Protein: CASSPGQIHTDTQYF. The full variable domain, rest sourced from reference TRBV7-3 and TRBJ2-3, is GAGVSQTPSNKVTEKGKYVELRCDPISGHTALYWYRQSLGQGPEFLIYFQGTGAADDSGLPNDRFFAVRPEGSVSTLKIQRTERGDSAVYLCASSPGQIHTDTQYFGPGTRLTVL.

The chain uses TRBV6-6 and TRBJ2-3, with 10 bases lining up with TRBD2. Germline V lookup: CDR1 MNHNY, CDR2 SVGAGI (reference sequence). With V trimmed by 4 bases and J by 0 bases, 4 bases remained unmatched. The CDR3 has 16 residues. CDR3 in DNA: TGTGCCAGCAGTTTTCTGACTAGCGGGAGCACAGATACGCAGTATTTT. Its translation is CASSFLTSGSTDTQYF.

The count of this clone is one. This chain joins TRBV11-3 and TRBJ1-2; 7 bases fit TRBD1. The CDR3 sequence is 15 residues long. Germline trimming cut 5 bases from V and 0 bases from J; bases unmatched to any gene: 6. Per germline, CDR1 SGHNT and CDR2 YENEEA. The CDR3 protein is CASSLNRGANYGYTF. In DNA, the CDR3 is TGTGCCAGCAGCCTTAACAGGGGTGCTAACTATGGCTACACCTTC.

The V gene is TRBV7-3, the J gene TRBJ1-1; D not resolved. Trimming pared 4 bases from V and 1 base from J, leaving 13 bases between. The V gene's germline CDR1 is SGHTA and CDR2 FQGTGA. This CDR3 contains 15 residues. Here the CDR3 DNA reads TGTGCCAGCAGCTCGCTCCCAGGTAGGAACACTGAAGCTTTCTTT. Its translation: CASSSLPGRNTEAFF.

The V and J genes are TRBV7-8 and TRBJ2-5; 13 positions match TRBD2. V shed 5 bases and J 6 bases; nucleotides not matched to a gene: 6. In germline, CDR1 is SGHVS, CDR2 FQNEAQ. This CDR3 is built from 15 residues. The CDR3 sequence: CASSALAGGPKTQYF. The CDR3 coding sequence is TGTGCCAGCAGCGCACTAGCGGGAGGGCCGAAGACCCAGTACTTC.

The DNA for the CDR3 is TGTGCCAGTAGTATAGACAGGGATACGCAGTATTTT. It specifies CASSIDRDTQYF. This chain links TRBV19 with TRBJ2-3; no firm D call. The CDR3 has 12 amino acids. The V end was cut by 0 bases, the J end by 6 bases, with 4 bases between. Germline CDR1 and CDR2: LNHDA and SQIVND (reference sequence).

In its sample, this clone was seen a few times. The DNA of the CDR3 is TGTGCCAGCAGCGAAACTAGCGGGAGCTACAATGAGCAGTTCTTC. Residues: CASSETSGSYNEQFF. This chain connects TRBV21-1 to TRBJ2-1; the table gives TRBD2 as D, unverified against the DNA. TRBV21-1 is marked as a pseudogene. The CDR3 contains 15 residues.

V and J are TRBV19 and TRBJ1-4; the D gene is possibly TRBD1 (5 bases). This CDR3 is built from 16 residues. Trimming pared 2 bases from V and 7 bases from J, leaving 17 bases between. Germline-derived CDR1 and CDR2 are LNHDA and SQIVND (reference sequence). The CDR3 DNA is TGTGCCAGTAGTATAATTCTCAGGGTTGGGGTTGAAAAACTGTTTTTT. Protein sequence: CASSIILRVGVEKLFF.

This clone has just a few counts. This chain links TRBV5-1 with TRBJ1-5, with TRBD1 identical over 7 bases. This CDR3 has 15 residues. Trimming at V came to 2 bases and at J to 0 bases, leaving 2 bases not matched to a gene. The V gene's germline CDR1 is SGHRS and CDR2 YFSETQ. DNA for the CDR3: TGCGCCAGCAGCTTACAGGGGTTTAGCAATCAGCCCCAGCATTTT. Translating gives CASSLQGFSNQPQHF.

This chain links TRBV4-2 with TRBJ1-5; possibly TRBD1 for D (5 bases). Trimming removed 3 bases at V and 6 bases at J, with 12 bases between. This CDR3 region has 14 residues. Germline CDR1 reads LGHNA; CDR2 reads YNFKEQ. CDR3 bases: TGTGCCAGCAGCCACGTTGACAGCGGTCAGCCCCAGCATTTT. Translated: CASSHVDSGQPQHF.

The chain has TRBV7-3 and TRBJ2-3; possibly TRBD2 for D (6 bases). This CDR3 has 15 amino acids. Trimming removed 5 bases at V and 1 base at J, with 13 bases between. Germline-derived CDR1 and CDR2 are SGHTA and FQGTGA. The CDR3 loop reads CASSQGGGGTDTQYF. In DNA, the CDR3 is TGTGCCAGCAGCCAGGGAGGTGGTGGCACAGATACGCAGTATTTT.